This TCR beta chain was observed in a study of Graves' ophthalmopathy and Graves' hyperthyroidism. Germline CDR1 and CDR2: DFQATT and SNEGSKA (reference sequence). CDR3 size: 13 residues. V was clipped by 3 bases and J by 4 bases; unmatched bases: 6. For repertoire sequencing, the TCR beta CDR3 regions were amplified from RNA transcripts. HTBI primers primed a first-round RT-PCR, and a second-round multiplex PCR followed. From the multiplex PCR reads, TCRdb called clonotypes with MiXCR, one entry per CDR3 protein. The sample lists just over 400,000 distinct CDR3 sequences, 20% to 25% occurring once. The table lists this clonotype with many counts.

This chain connects TRBV20-1 to TRBJ2-7; 7 bases are shared with TRBD2. The clonotype was recovered from a woman under 30 with stable Graves' hyperthyroidism. Material for sequencing was peripheral blood. The CDR3 protein is CSASGAGVYEQYF. In DNA form, the CDR3 reads TGCAGTGCTAGCGGCGCGGGAGTATACGAGCAGTACTTC.